This TCR beta chain came from a study of long-term antiretroviral therapy in people with HIV. The study's findings and limits: Post-ART, diversity grew, though it stayed under transplant donor control levels. Blood, drawn from the mid-2000s to the late 2010s, may reflect older ART regimens.

Two or more post-ART PBMC samples, plus at least one pre-ART sample, were available for each donor. Assay version v3.0 of immunoSEQ was used, and it was run at survey level. TCRdb keeps only in-frame clones here, not all; method: immunoSEQ multiplex PCR. The sample carries some 28,000 clones, roughly 78% recorded once. In its sample, this clone was seen once. Its antigen is currently unknown. Here the sequenced sample was unsorted PBMCs, taken 0.3 years after starting antiretroviral therapy. This clonotype was sampled from a man aged 35-49 years with HIV.

This CDR3 reads CASSYGRENEKLFF. CDR3 nucleotides: TGTGCCAGCAGTTACGGGAGGGAGAATGAAAAACTGTTTTTT. The J gene is TRBJ1-4, the V gene TRBV6-5, with unresolved D. Deletions cut 2 bases from V and 5 bases from J, with 9 bases between. The germline V gene has CDR1 MNHEY and CDR2 SVGAGI. CDR3 length: 14 amino acids.